This T cell receptor (beta chain) was identified in a study of PD-1 blockade in mismatch repair-deficient tumors. Study-level points and caveats: Tumor-resident clones, often undetectable pretreatment in blood, expanded then contracted after pembrolizumab.

This clone was counted only a few times. The antigen is undetermined. Every patient had mismatch repair deficiency by PCR or immunohistochemistry. TCRs were sequenced from a few patients responding to pembrolizumab. The table came from immunoSEQ multiplex PCR; TCRdb's copy has only in-frame clones and leaves some out. The sample has 130,000 or so clones; 86% are singletons. V shed 3 bases and J shed 5 bases, with 17 bases lying between them. This CDR3 spans 15 amino acids. The germline CDR1 and CDR2 sequences are SGDLS and YYNGEE. Here the sequenced sample was peripheral blood, taken 44 weeks after starting pembrolizumab. The chain couples TRBV9 to TRBJ1-2, with D maybe TRBD1 (5 bases). The TCR comes from an adult with mismatch repair-deficient cancer. The CDR3 is CASSATGARGYGYTF. The CDR3 DNA reads as TGTGCCAGCAGCGCTACAGGAGCTCGGGGATATGGCTACACCTTC.